One and the same sample provided the 29 T cell receptor beta chains below, sequenced in a study of blood T cells in healthy people across ages. The use of a sample-barcoded 5' primer and a J-beta primer mix characterized a second PCR of about 6 to 11 cycles. TCRdb re-called the 5' RACE reads through MiXCR, storing one row per CDR3 protein. The data show 1.5 million to 1.8 million distinct CDR3 sequences, 40% to 45% seen once. Sequenced sample: blood. The receptors come from a young woman in good health.

The table lists this clonotype with a few counts. The rearrangement links TRBV12-3 or TRBV12-4 to TRBJ2-3; 7 bases map to TRBD2. V gave up 7 bases and J gave up 0 bases; unmatched junction bases: 10. The CDR3 is 16 residues long. The CDR3 here is CASTQVGGESTDTQYF. CDR3 nucleotides: TGTGCCAGCACTCAGGTGGGGGGGGAAAGCACAGATACGCAGTATTTT.

The table lists this clonotype with many counts. The gene calls are TRBV27 and TRBJ2-1; D might be TRBD1 (5 bases). The germline V gene encodes CDR1 MNHEY and CDR2 SMNVEV (reference sequence). V lost 7 bases and J lost 10, with 11 bases in between. This CDR3 has 11 amino acids. CDR3 sequence: CASTLGREQFF. CDR3 DNA sequence: TGTGCCAGCACTTTGGGGCGGGAGCAGTTCTTC.

This clonotype was seen a handful of times. One end of the junction is discordant with germline, which a read error may explain. The CDR3 nucleotides are TGTGCCAGCAGTCCGGACATGAAGACTGAAGCTTTCTTT. Its protein product is CASSPDMKTEAFF. The gene calls are TRBV6-6 and TRBJ1-1; weak D call: TRBD1 (5 bases). CDR1 and CDR2 (germline): MNHNY, SVGAGI (reference sequence). CDR3 length: 13 amino acids.

This clonotype was counted a few times. This chain connects TRBV28 to TRBJ1-2; tentative D call: TRBD1 (5 bases). This CDR3 region has 14 residues. CDR1 and CDR2 (germline): MDHEN, SYDVKM. The ends were cut back, 7 bases at V and 2 bases at J, with 14 bases in the middle. CDR3 residues: CASTSGDWNYGYTF. CDR3 DNA: TGTGCCAGCACCTCTGGGGACTGGAACTATGGCTACACCTTC.

This clonotype has more than one count but fewer than ten. The chain links TRBV12-3 or TRBV12-4 to TRBJ1-2; a weak D match, TRBD1 (5 bases). Trimming removed 6 bases at V and 8 bases at J, with 16 bases between. The CDR3 has 13 residues. The CDR3 DNA is TGTGCCAGCAGCCCAGAGGGGCAGTGGGGCTACACCTTC. Protein product: CASSPEGQWGYTF.

The rearrangement uses TRBV20-1 and TRBJ2-1, with D possibly TRBD1 on 6 matching bases. The CDR3 is 12 amino acids. The germline CDR1 and CDR2 sequences are DFQATT and SNEGSKA (reference sequence). Trimming removed 3 bases at V and 10 bases at J, with 13 bases between. The DNA for the CDR3 is TGCAGTGCTAGGAACAGGGCCCGGGAGCAGTTCTTC. This translates into CSARNRAREQFF.

With regard to this clonotype: Mismatch with germline at one junction end may stem from a read error. The gene calls are TRBV20-1 and TRBJ2-5; D not certain. The J call is in doubt because the DNA end fits TRBJ2-7 better. The CDR3 spans 13 residues. Germline lookup yields CDR1 DFQATT and CDR2 SNEGSKA (reference sequence). The CDR3 region has the DNA TGCAGTGCTAGGGCCCAGAGCTCCCACGAGCAGTACTTC. Protein: CSARAQSSHEQYF.

This chain connects TRBV6-1 to TRBJ2-5; D is tentatively TRBD1 or TRBD2 (5 bases each). CDR3 size: 16 residues. The V end was cut by 1 base, the J end by 6 bases, with 18 bases between. CDR1 and CDR2 from the germline V gene are MNHNS and SASEGT. CDR3 region: CASSEEGWGITKTQYF. Here the CDR3 DNA reads TGTGCCAGCAGTGAAGAGGGGTGGGGGATTACGAAGACCCAGTACTTC.

The chain couples TRBV7-9 to TRBJ1-1; possibly TRBD1 for D (6 bases). Germline V gene data show CDR1 as SEHNR and CDR2 as FQNEAQ (reference sequence). With 6 bases removed from V and 8 bases from J, the gap between germline ends came to 13 bases. This CDR3 spans 12 amino acids. CDR3 in DNA: TGTGCCAGCAGTCCAGGGGTCTTCGAAGCTTTCTTT. It encodes CASSPGVFEAFF.

Of note for this clonotype: A read error may produce the germline difference seen at one junction end. CDR3 in DNA: TGTGTCAGCTCACCCGGGACGGGTAATGAAAAACTGTTTTTT. Translated, it gives CVSSPGTGNEKLFF. The chain employs TRBV18 and TRBJ1-4; tentatively, D is TRBD1 (5 bases). The V gene's germline CDR1 is KGHSH and CDR2 LQKENI. The CDR3 loop spans 14 amino acids.

This chain joins TRBV20-1 and TRBJ2-1; 7 bases line up with TRBD2. The V gene end was trimmed by 6 bases and the J gene end by 13 bases; junction bases not matched to a gene: 18. Germline V gives CDR1 DFQATT, CDR2 SNEGSKA (reference sequence). The CDR3 has 14 residues. CDR3 region: CSAVEVASGSRQFF. The DNA for the CDR3 is TGCAGTGCGGTCGAGGTGGCTAGCGGAAGCCGACAGTTCTTC.

This clonotype was seen only a few times. V is TRBV7-3 and J is TRBJ2-4; D is perhaps TRBD2 (6 bases). Trimming cost V 2 bases and J 13 bases, with 15 bases left between them. The CDR3 covers 13 residues. Per the germline V gene, CDR1 is SGHTA and CDR2 is FQGTGA. In DNA form, the CDR3 reads TGTGCCAGCAGCTTATACGGGGTTCGGGAGCAGTACTTC. As protein: CASSLYGVREQYF.

Note on this clonotype: At one end, the junction sequence differs from germline, possibly due to a read error. V and J are TRBV7-2 and TRBJ1-6; D call uncertain. Per the germline V gene, CDR1 is SGHTA and CDR2 is FQGNSA. This CDR3 region has 16 residues. For the CDR3, the DNA is TGTGCAAGCAGCCCAAGTGAGAGCTCCTATAATTCACCCCTCCACTTT. It yields the protein CASSPSESSYNSPLHF. Based on the CDR3 plus reference TRBV7-2 and TRBJ1-6, the full variable domain is GAGVSQSPSNKVTEKGKDVELRCDPISGHTALYWYRQSLGQGLEFLIYFQGNSAPDKSGLPSDRFSAERTGGSVSTLTIQRTQQEDSAVYLCASSPSESSYNSPLHFGNGTRLTVT.

This clonotype came up many times. The V call is TRBV7-2, the J call TRBJ1-1, with D maybe TRBD1 (5 bases). V lost 8 bases and J lost 0, with 10 bases in between. Germline V gene lookup returns CDR1 SGHTA and CDR2 FQGNSA. The CDR3 sequence is 13 residues long. The CDR3 loop is CASRGGMNTEAFF. The CDR3, as DNA: TGTGCCAGCCGGGGGGGAATGAACACTGAAGCTTTCTTT.

The chain joins TRBV29-1 to TRBJ1-3, with 8 bases aligning to TRBD1. This CDR3 is built from 14 residues. V gave up 2 bases and J gave up 2 bases; unmatched junction bases: 2. Germline-derived CDR1 and CDR2 are SQVTM and ANQGSEA. The CDR3 loop reads CSVEQGATGNTIYF. CDR3 DNA: TGCAGCGTTGAACAGGGGGCGACTGGAAACACCATATATTTT.

The chain recombines TRBV29-1 with TRBJ1-1, with 10 bases matching TRBD1. CDR1 and CDR2 (germline): SQVTM, ANQGSEA. V shed 1 base, J shed 6 bases, and the junction held 5 bases outside the gene matches. The CDR3 runs to 14 residues. CDR3 sequence: CSVEVGQGGSEAFF. In DNA, the CDR3 is TGCAGCGTTGAAGTAGGACAGGGGGGATCTGAAGCTTTCTTT.

Remarks on this clonotype: Being one base from a much bigger clone, this may be a read error. J is TRBJ2-5 and V is TRBV12-3 or TRBV12-4; 13 bases fit TRBD2. The CDR3 is made up of 15 amino acids. Losses at the gene ends were 2 bases for V and 11 bases for J; bases not matched to a gene: 8. CDR3 nucleotides: TGTGCCAGCAGTTTACTGGGACTAGCGGGGAATGAGCAGTACTTC. Its protein is CASSLLGLAGNEQYF.

This chain joins TRBV28 and TRBJ1-1; 8 bases line up with TRBD1. Germline CDR1 and CDR2: MDHEN and SYDVKM. The CDR3 is 13 residues long. V gave up 11 bases and J gave up 3 bases; unmatched junction bases: 8. CDR3 nucleotides: TGTGCCGCGACAGGGGTGAGGGACACTGAAGCTTTCTTT. It specifies CAATGVRDTEAFF. The whole variable domain, remainder taken from reference TRBV28 and TRBJ1-1, is DVKVTQSSRYLVKRTGEKVFLECVQDMDHENMFWYRQDPGLGLRLIYFSYDVKMKEKGDIPEGYSVSREKKERFSLILESASTNQTSMYLCAATGVRDTEAFFGQGTRLTVV.

V and J are TRBV18 and TRBJ1-5; D unresolved. The CDR3 consists of 15 residues. Germline V gene lookup returns CDR1 KGHSH and CDR2 LQKENI. Between the trimmed V and J ends, which lost 3 bases and 12 bases, there was a span of 21 bases. The DNA for the CDR3 is TGTGCCAGCTCACCGGTAGGTTACAGAATATCGAGCCAGCATTTT. As protein: CASSPVGYRISSQHF.

This clonotype showed up just a few times. The chain employs TRBV6-2 or TRBV6-3 and TRBJ2-7; D ambiguous. Deletions cut 7 bases from V and 4 bases from J, with 11 bases between. Germline values: CDR1 MNHEY, CDR2 SVGEGT. The CDR3 sequence is 12 residues long. DNA of the CDR3: TGTGCCAGCACCCACGCCCCATACGAGCAGTACTTC. Translation gives CASTHAPYEQYF.

As DNA, the CDR3 is TGTGCCAGCAGGTACCTACCGTCGAACACTGAAGCTTTCTTT. This encodes CASRYLPSNTEAFF. V and J are TRBV6-8 and TRBJ1-1; no definite D call. V was cut by 6 bases and J by 1 base, with 12 bases left in between. CDR1 is MNHGY, CDR2 SAAAGT, per germline. The CDR3 totals 14 residues.

The gene calls are TRBV20-1 and TRBJ2-7, with 8 bases matching TRBD2. The V gene's germline CDR1 is DFQATT and CDR2 SNEGSKA (reference sequence). This CDR3 spans 17 amino acids. V dropped 5 bases and J dropped 0; count of bases not matched to a gene: 15. The chain's CDR3 is CSAGHKWSGGSSYEQYF. DNA for the CDR3: TGCAGTGCTGGACACAAGTGGAGCGGGGGTAGCTCCTACGAGCAGTACTTC.

This clonotype was seen a handful of times. The chain uses TRBV6-2 or TRBV6-3 and TRBJ1-5, with D possibly TRBD1 on 5 matching bases. This CDR3 contains 15 residues. The V end lost 1 base, the J end lost 4 bases, and 11 bases lay between the germline ends. Per germline, CDR1 MNHEY and CDR2 SVGEGT. In nucleotides, the CDR3 is TGTGCCAGCAGTTACTTAGGACAACCAAATCAGCCCCAGCATTTT. Residues: CASSYLGQPNQPQHF.

The chain recombines TRBV7-8 with TRBJ1-6; D is undetermined. V lost 1 base and J 6 bases, leaving 10 bases between the germline ends. The CDR3 covers 15 residues. The germline CDR1 and CDR2 sequences are SGHVS and FQNEAQ. The CDR3 sequence: CASSLEQTTNSPLHF. For the CDR3, the DNA is TGTGCCAGCAGCTTAGAACAGACCACTAATTCACCCCTCCACTTT.

This clonotype was seen ten or more times. V gene TRBV24-1 combines with J gene TRBJ2-3, with D perhaps TRBD1 (5 bases). Germline CDR1 reads KGHDR; CDR2 reads SFDVKD. The CDR3 sequence is 15 residues long. Trimming stripped 5 bases from V and 5 bases from J, with 16 bases between. The CDR3 region has the DNA TGTGCCACCAGTGGCAGGGAAGGGTCTCGAGATACGCAGTATTTT. It specifies CATSGREGSRDTQYF.

This clonotype was observed a handful of times. The chain couples TRBV7-2 to TRBJ1-2; D not certain. V lost 7 bases and J lost 10, with 13 bases in between. The CDR3 contains 11 residues. The germline gives CDR1 SGHTA, CDR2 FQGNSA. The chain's CDR3 is CASTSFSVYTF. CDR3 DNA sequence: TGTGCCAGCACCTCCTTTTCCGTCTACACCTTC.

This clonotype was seen a few times. The rearrangement links TRBV5-5 to TRBJ2-1; perhaps TRBD2 as D (5 bases). CDR3 size: 15 residues. In germline, CDR1 is SGHKS, CDR2 YYEKEE (reference sequence). V was cut by 0 bases and J by 1 base, with 8 bases left in between. The CDR3 loop reads CASSLAWRSYNEQFF. The DNA for the CDR3 is TGTGCCAGCAGCTTGGCCTGGAGGTCCTACAATGAGCAGTTCTTC.

The chain combines TRBV28 with TRBJ1-1; 9 nucleotides agree with TRBD1. Per germline, CDR1 MDHEN and CDR2 SYDVKM. The length of the CDR3 is 19 residues. V was clipped by 7 bases and J by 4 bases; unmatched bases: 22. The CDR3 loop is CASNQITGTGRTRVTEAFF. The CDR3 region has the DNA TGTGCCAGCAATCAAATAACCGGGACAGGGCGGACGAGGGTCACTGAAGCTTTCTTT. The entire variable domain, with the rest obtained from reference TRBV28 and TRBJ1-1, is as follows: DVKVTQSSRYLVKRTGEKVFLECVQDMDHENMFWYRQDPGLGLRLIYFSYDVKMKEKGDIPEGYSVSREKKERFSLILESASTNQTSMYLCASNQITGTGRTRVTEAFFGQGTRLTVV.

The genes are TRBV18 and TRBJ1-1, with D possibly matching TRBD1 (5 bases). The CDR3 totals 17 residues. V dropped 3 bases and J dropped 4 bases, with 21 bases sitting between them. From germline, CDR1 is KGHSH and CDR2 LQKENI. The CDR3 nucleotides are TGTGCCAGCTCACCTGGTTCGTTGAAGGGAAGGGGCACTGAAGCTTTCTTT. Encoded protein: CASSPGSLKGRGTEAFF.